A single sample is the source of the 22 T cell receptor beta chains below, sequenced in a study of blood T cell repertoires in COVID-19. Sequenced by immunoSEQ multiplex PCR; TCRdb stores in-frame clones only, minus some. Among just under 90,000 clones listed, 55% to 75% were seen once. Sequencing was performed on peripheral blood. The receptors here all came from an elderly woman with acute or convalescent COVID-19.

J is TRBJ1-1 and V is TRBV27; 8 positions match TRBD1. There are 14 residues in the CDR3. With V trimmed by 6 bases and J by 4 bases, 7 bases remained unmatched. Germline CDR1 reads MNHEY; CDR2 reads SMNVEV (reference sequence). The chain's CDR3 is CASRDNTGGTEAFF. CDR3 sequence (DNA): TGTGCCAGCAGGGATAATACAGGGGGCACTGAAGCTTTCTTT.

The chain is built from TRBV24-1 and TRBJ2-3, with 7 nucleotides matching TRBD2. The CDR3 extends over 16 amino acids. Unmatched junction bases numbered 12, after V lost 6 bases and J lost 4 bases. CDR1 and CDR2 from the germline V gene are KGHDR and SFDVKD. CDR3 loop: CATSPSGTGGADTQYF. The CDR3 coding sequence is TGTGCCACCAGTCCGAGCGGGACCGGCGGGGCAGATACGCAGTATTTT.

The chain combines TRBV7-9 with TRBJ1-1, with TRBD1 matching 7 bases. This CDR3 has 17 amino acids. Trimming cost V 1 base and J 3 bases; bases outside gene matches: 11. Germline V CDR1 and CDR2: SEHNR, FQNEAQ (reference sequence). In DNA form, the CDR3 reads TGTGCCAGCAGCTTAGGTCTGGGCAGGGGGGAGTACACTGAAGCTTTCTTT. It specifies CASSLGLGRGEYTEAFF.

The chain joins TRBV5-1 to TRBJ2-7; TRBD2 aligns across 7 bases. The CDR3 loop spans 14 amino acids. The germline V gene encodes CDR1 SGHRS and CDR2 YFSETQ. The trim removed 5 bases at V and 3 bases at J, leaving 8 bases unmatched. CDR3 nucleotide sequence: TGCGCCAGCAGTAGGAGCGGGACCAACTACGAGCAGTACTTC. Protein product: CASSRSGTNYEQYF.

The rearrangement links TRBV30 to TRBJ2-4; tentative D call: TRBD1 (6 bases). Trimming cost V 2 bases and J 13 bases, with 15 bases left between them. In germline, CDR1 is GTSNPN, CDR2 SVGIG (reference sequence). The CDR3 contains 12 residues. CDR3 nucleotides: TGTGCCTGGAGTCCCCAAAACAGGGTGCAGTACTTC. It specifies CAWSPQNRVQYF.

This chain uses TRBV29-1 with TRBJ1-2; D is possibly TRBD1 (6 bases). Germline V gives CDR1 SQVTM, CDR2 ANQGSEA. The length of the CDR3 is 14 residues. V was shortened by 5 bases and J by 3 bases, with 16 bases between the two germline ends. The CDR3 is CSVLRDTGYYGYTF. The CDR3 coding sequence is TGCAGCGTTCTTCGGGACACCGGGTACTATGGCTACACCTTC.

This clone has just a few counts. This sequence joins TRBV9 and TRBJ1-4; 7 nucleotides agree with TRBD1. The ends lost 3 bases at V and 7 bases at J; junction bases unmatched: 6. Germline lookup yields CDR1 SGDLS and CDR2 YYNGEE. CDR3 length equals 14 residues. As DNA, the CDR3 is TGTGCCAGCAGCGGCGGGACAGCGGCTGAAAAACTGTTTTTT. Translation: CASSGGTAAEKLFF.

This chain joins TRBV18 and TRBJ1-2; 10 nucleotides agree with TRBD1. This CDR3 spans 14 amino acids. The germline gives CDR1 KGHSH, CDR2 LQKENI. V lost 3 bases and J lost 2; bases outside the gene matches: 0. The CDR3 loop reads CASSPDRGNYGYTF. In DNA form, the CDR3 reads TGTGCCAGCTCACCGGACAGGGGGAACTATGGCTACACCTTC. The full variable domain, completed using reference TRBV18 and TRBJ1-2, is NAGVMQNPRHLVRRRGQEARLRCSPMKGHSHVYWYRQLPEEGLKFMVYLQKENIIDESGMPKERFSAEFPKEGPSILRIQQVVRGDSAAYFCASSPDRGNYGYTFGSGTRLTVV.

The chain combines TRBV24-1 with TRBJ2-1, with TRBD2 matching over 7 bases. V shed 4 bases, J shed 0 bases, and the junction held 5 bases outside the gene matches. The CDR3 spans 16 residues. In germline, CDR1 is KGHDR, CDR2 SFDVKD. CDR3 loop: CATSEASGASYNEQFF. CDR3 DNA sequence: TGTGCCACCAGTGAGGCCAGCGGGGCCTCCTACAATGAGCAGTTCTTC.

A few counts support this clone. The chain employs TRBV23-1 and TRBJ1-5, with 10 bases aligning to TRBD1. TRBV23-1 is reported as an ORF; its role is uncertain. The V gene end was trimmed by 1 base and the J gene end by 4 bases; junction bases not matched to a gene: 4. CDR3 size: 16 residues. CDR3 DNA: TGCGCCAGCAGTCAATGGAGGACAGGGGGTAATCAGCCCCAGCATTTT. As protein: CASSQWRTGGNQPQHF.

The chain uses TRBV5-8 and TRBJ1-2; 8 bases agree with TRBD1. The V gene end was trimmed by 3 bases and the J gene end by 4 bases; junction bases not matched to a gene: 11. This CDR3 comprises 16 residues. Looked up from germline, CDR1 is SGHTS and CDR2 is YDEGEE. CDR3 DNA: TGTGCCAGCAGCTCTGACAGGGGCCAGTCCCTCTATGGCTACACCTTC. It encodes CASSSDRGQSLYGYTF.

The CDR3: CASSGTSLETQYF. The CDR3 region has the DNA TGTGCCAGCAGCGGGACTAGCCTCGAGACCCAGTACTTC. The rearrangement links TRBV9 to TRBJ2-5, with TRBD2 matching 8 bases. Germline V gene lookup returns CDR1 SGDLS and CDR2 YYNGEE. The CDR3 spans 13 residues. J was trimmed by 5 bases and V by 3 bases; bases with no gene match: 3.

This clone has just a few counts. The chain combines TRBV4-2 with TRBJ1-6, with D possibly TRBD1 on 5 matching bases. Trimming shortened V by 0 bases and J by 10 bases, and 16 bases separated the two germline ends. The CDR3 extends over 16 amino acids. Germline V gives CDR1 LGHNA, CDR2 YNFKEQ. CDR3 nucleotide sequence: TGTGCCAGCAGCCAAGATTGGCAGGGATTGCCCTCACCCCTCCACTTT. It yields the protein CASSQDWQGLPSPLHF.

The chain employs TRBV5-4 and TRBJ1-1; D ambiguous. Germline V CDR1 and CDR2: SGHNT, YYREEE (reference sequence). Trimming removed 3 bases at V and 0 bases at J, with 9 bases between. The CDR3 contains 14 residues. The CDR3 region has the DNA TGTGCCAGCAGCTCCGGACTTATGAACACTGAAGCTTTCTTT. It specifies CASSSGLMNTEAFF.

This chain links TRBV30 with TRBJ1-2, with 11 positions matching TRBD1. CDR1 GTSNPN and CDR2 SVGIG come from the germline V gene (reference sequence). The CDR3 totals 13 residues. V lost 8 bases and J lost 8; bases outside the gene matches: 10. The CDR3 region is CAGTGTGGGGYTF. CDR3 sequence (DNA): TGTGCCGGAACTGGGACAGGGGGTGGCGGCTACACCTTC.

The CDR3 DNA reads as TGTGCCAGTAGTGACCTGGTGGGCTCCAATCAGCCCCAGCATTTT. Amino acid sequence: CASSDLVGSNQPQHF. The chain recombines TRBV19 with TRBJ1-5, with no clear D. Germline CDR1 and CDR2: LNHDA and SQIVND (reference sequence). V lost 5 bases, J lost 3 bases, and 14 bases lay in between. The CDR3 consists of 15 residues.

The chain uses TRBV6-1 and TRBJ1-3; the match to TRBD1 covers 9 bases. This CDR3 contains 18 residues. The V gene end was trimmed by 2 bases and the J gene end by 4 bases; junction bases not matched to a gene: 12. Germline values: CDR1 MNHNS, CDR2 SASEGT. The CDR3 DNA follows: TGTGCCAGCAGTGAAAGAGTGGGGACAGGGTCATCCGGAAACACCATATATTTT. Its translation is CASSERVGTGSSGNTIYF.

J is TRBJ2-5 and V is TRBV5-5; 12 bases line up with TRBD2. The germline V gene encodes CDR1 SGHKS and CDR2 YYEKEE (reference sequence). With 3 bases clipped from V and 7 bases from J, the junction kept 7 bases outside the gene matches. CDR3 size: 15 residues. In nucleotides, the CDR3 is TGTGCCAGCAGCTCGGGACTAGCGGGTGGCGGGACCCAGTACTTC. Its protein is CASSSGLAGGGTQYF.

This chain links TRBV20-1 with TRBJ2-1; 7 nucleotides match TRBD2. The V segment lost 3 bases and the J segment 4 bases; nucleotides outside the gene matches: 6. CDR3 size: 14 residues. In germline, CDR1 is DFQATT, CDR2 SNEGSKA (reference sequence). The CDR3 DNA sequence: TGCAGTGCTAGTAAGGGACTACCGTACAATGAGCAGTTCTTC. This translates into CSASKGLPYNEQFF.

The chain couples TRBV28 to TRBJ1-4; 8 bases fit TRBD1. J gave up 0 bases and V 5 bases, and 5 bases lay outside the gene matches. The CDR3 covers 16 residues. Germline V gene lookup returns CDR1 MDHEN and CDR2 SYDVKM. CDR3 nucleotides: TGTGCCAGCAGTACCCGGGACAGGTCAACTAATGAAAAACTGTTTTTT. This translates into CASSTRDRSTNEKLFF.

This clone was counted once. The chain links TRBV6-5 to TRBJ1-5, with a possible D match to TRBD1 (5 bases). V lost 9 bases and J 3 bases, leaving 15 bases between the germline ends. The germline V gene has CDR1 MNHEY and CDR2 SVGAGI. The CDR3 has 14 amino acids. The chain's CDR3 is CASQVWGDNQPQHF. CDR3 bases: TGTGCCAGTCAGGTATGGGGGGACAATCAGCCCCAGCATTTT.

V and J are TRBV5-1 and TRBJ1-4; no reliable D call. The CDR3 contains 15 residues. Germline values: CDR1 SGHRS, CDR2 YFSETQ. The V end lost 3 bases, the J end lost 3 bases, and 12 bases lay between the germline ends. The DNA of the CDR3 is TGCGCCAGCAGCTCCGGGTCCCTGGCTAATGAAAAACTGTTTTTT. It yields the protein CASSSGSLANEKLFF.